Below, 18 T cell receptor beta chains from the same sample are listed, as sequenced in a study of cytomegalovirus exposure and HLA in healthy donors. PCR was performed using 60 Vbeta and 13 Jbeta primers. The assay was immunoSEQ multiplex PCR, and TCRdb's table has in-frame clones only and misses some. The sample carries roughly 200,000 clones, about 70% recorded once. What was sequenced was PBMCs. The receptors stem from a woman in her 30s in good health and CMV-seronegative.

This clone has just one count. The DNA for the CDR3 is TGTGCCAGCAGCTTAACTAGCGGGGTTCGTATACGATACAATGAGCAGTTCTTC. Its translation is CASSLTSGVRIRYNEQFF. The genes are TRBV5-8 and TRBJ2-1, with 10 positions matching TRBD2. The CDR3 covers 18 residues. Germline V gene sequence: CDR1 SGHTS, CDR2 YDEGEE. Unmatched junction bases numbered 12, after V lost 2 bases and J lost 4 bases.

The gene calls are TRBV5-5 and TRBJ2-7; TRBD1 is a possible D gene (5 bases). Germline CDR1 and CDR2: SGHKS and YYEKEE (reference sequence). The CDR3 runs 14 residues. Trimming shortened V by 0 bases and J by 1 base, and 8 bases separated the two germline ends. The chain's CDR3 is CASSLVQGSYEQYF. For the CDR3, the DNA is TGTGCCAGCAGCTTGGTGCAGGGATCCTACGAGCAGTACTTC. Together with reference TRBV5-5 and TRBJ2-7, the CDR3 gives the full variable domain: DAGVTQSPTHLIKTRGQQVTLRCSPISGHKSVSWYQQVLGQGPQFIFQYYEKEERGRGNFPDRFSARQFPNYSSELNVNALLLGDSALYLCASSLVQGSYEQYFGPGTRLTVT.

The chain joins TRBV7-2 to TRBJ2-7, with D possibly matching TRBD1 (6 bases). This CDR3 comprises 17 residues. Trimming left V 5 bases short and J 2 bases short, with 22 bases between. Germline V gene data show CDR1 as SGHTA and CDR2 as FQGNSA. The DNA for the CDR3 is TGTGCCAGCAGCGCCGGGACACCGATGTATCTTACCTACGAGCAGTACTTC. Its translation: CASSAGTPMYLTYEQYF.

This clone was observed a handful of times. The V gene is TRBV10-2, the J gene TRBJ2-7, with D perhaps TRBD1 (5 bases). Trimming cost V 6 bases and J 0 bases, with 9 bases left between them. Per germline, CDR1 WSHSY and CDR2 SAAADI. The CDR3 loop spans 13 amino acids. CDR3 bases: TGCGCCAGCAGAGACAGATTCTCCTACGAGCAGTACTTC. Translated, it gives CASRDRFSYEQYF.

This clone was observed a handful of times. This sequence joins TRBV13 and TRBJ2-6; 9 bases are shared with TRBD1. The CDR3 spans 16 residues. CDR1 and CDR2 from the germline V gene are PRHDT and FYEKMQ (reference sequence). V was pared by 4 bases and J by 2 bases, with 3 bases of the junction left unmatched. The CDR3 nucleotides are TGTGCCAGCAGCTCCAACAGGGGGCCTGGGGCCAACGTCCTGACTTTC. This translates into CASSSNRGPGANVLTF.

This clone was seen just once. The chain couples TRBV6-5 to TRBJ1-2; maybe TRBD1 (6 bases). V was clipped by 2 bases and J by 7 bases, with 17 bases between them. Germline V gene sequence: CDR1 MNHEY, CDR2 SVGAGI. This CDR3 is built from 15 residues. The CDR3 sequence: CASSYPRQVGRGYTF. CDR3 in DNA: TGTGCCAGCAGTTACCCTCGACAGGTCGGGCGTGGCTACACCTTC.

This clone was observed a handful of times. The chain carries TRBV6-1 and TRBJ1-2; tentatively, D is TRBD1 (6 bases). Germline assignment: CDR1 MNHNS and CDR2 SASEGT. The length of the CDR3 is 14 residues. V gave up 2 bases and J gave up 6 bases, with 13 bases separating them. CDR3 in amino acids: CASSEPGRGDGYTF. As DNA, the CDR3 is TGTGCCAGCAGTGAACCCGGCAGGGGAGATGGCTACACCTTC.

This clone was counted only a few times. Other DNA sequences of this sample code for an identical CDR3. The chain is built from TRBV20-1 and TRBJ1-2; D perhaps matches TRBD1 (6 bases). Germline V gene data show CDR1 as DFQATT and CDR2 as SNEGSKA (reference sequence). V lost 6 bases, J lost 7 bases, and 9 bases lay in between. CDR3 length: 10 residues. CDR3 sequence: CSAYRVGYTF. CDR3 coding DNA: TGCAGTGCCTACAGGGTTGGCTACACCTTC.

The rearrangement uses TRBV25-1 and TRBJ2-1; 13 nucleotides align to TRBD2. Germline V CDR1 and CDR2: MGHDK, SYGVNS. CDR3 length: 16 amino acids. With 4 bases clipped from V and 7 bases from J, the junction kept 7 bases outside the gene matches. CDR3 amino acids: CASSGGLAGVWNEQFF. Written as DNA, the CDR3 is TGTGCCAGCAGTGGAGGACTAGCGGGAGTTTGGAATGAGCAGTTCTTC.

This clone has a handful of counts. The CDR3 bases are TGCAGCAGTAGCGGGGGGGCGGGGGAGACCCAGTACTTC. Residues: CSSSGGAGETQYF. The chain recombines TRBV29-1 with TRBJ2-5, with 11 positions matching TRBD2. V dropped 8 bases and J dropped 5; count of bases not matched to a gene: 7. CDR3 length equals 13 residues. Germline values: CDR1 SQVTM, CDR2 ANQGSEA.

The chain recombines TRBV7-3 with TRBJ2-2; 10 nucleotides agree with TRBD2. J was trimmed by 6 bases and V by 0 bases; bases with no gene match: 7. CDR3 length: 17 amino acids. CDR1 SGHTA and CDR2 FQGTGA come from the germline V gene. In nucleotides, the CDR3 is TGTGCCAGCAGCTTAACGGTAGCGGGAGGCCCCGCCGGGGAGCTGTTTTTT. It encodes CASSLTVAGGPAGELFF.

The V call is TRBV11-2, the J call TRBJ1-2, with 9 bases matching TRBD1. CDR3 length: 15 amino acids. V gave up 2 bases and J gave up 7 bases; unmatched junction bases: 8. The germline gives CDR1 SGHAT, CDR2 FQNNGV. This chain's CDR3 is CASSLIGTGLGGYTF. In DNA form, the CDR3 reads TGTGCCAGCAGCTTAATCGGGACAGGGTTAGGTGGCTACACCTTC.

The CDR3 nucleotides read TGTGCCAGCAGCTTATGGTCAGCCTACGAGCAGTACTTC. Translated, it gives CASSLWSAYEQYF. The chain joins TRBV7-9 to TRBJ2-7; unclear D gene. The length of the CDR3 is 13 residues. Trimming took off 2 bases at V and 2 bases at J, with 7 bases between the two ends. Germline values: CDR1 SEHNR, CDR2 FQNEAQ (reference sequence).

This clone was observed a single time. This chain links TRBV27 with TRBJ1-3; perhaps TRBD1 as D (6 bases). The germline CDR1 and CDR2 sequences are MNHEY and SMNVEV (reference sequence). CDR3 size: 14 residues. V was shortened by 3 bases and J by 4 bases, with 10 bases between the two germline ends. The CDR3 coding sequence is TGTGCCAGCAGTTTCAGGGGATCGGGAAACACCATATATTTT. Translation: CASSFRGSGNTIYF.

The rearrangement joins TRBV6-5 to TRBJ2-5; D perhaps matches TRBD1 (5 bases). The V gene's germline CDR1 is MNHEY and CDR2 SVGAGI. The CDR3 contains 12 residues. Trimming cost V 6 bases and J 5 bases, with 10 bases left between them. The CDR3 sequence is CASSQGGETQYF. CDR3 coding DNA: TGTGCCAGCAGCCAGGGTGGCGAGACCCAGTACTTC.

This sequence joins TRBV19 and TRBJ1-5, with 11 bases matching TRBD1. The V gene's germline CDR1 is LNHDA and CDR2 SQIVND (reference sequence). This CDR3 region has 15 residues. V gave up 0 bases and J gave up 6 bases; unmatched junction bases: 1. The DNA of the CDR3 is TGTGCCAGTAGTATAGAGGGGACAGGGGGTCAGCCCCAGCATTTT. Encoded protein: CASSIEGTGGQPQHF.

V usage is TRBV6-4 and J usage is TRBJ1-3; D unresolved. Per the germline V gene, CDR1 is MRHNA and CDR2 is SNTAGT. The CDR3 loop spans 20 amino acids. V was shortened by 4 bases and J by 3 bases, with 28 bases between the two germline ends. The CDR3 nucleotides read TGTGCCAGCAGTGCTAGCCCCCCGTTAGCGGGCGGACCGTTTGGAAACACCATATATTTT. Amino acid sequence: CASSASPPLAGGPFGNTIYF.

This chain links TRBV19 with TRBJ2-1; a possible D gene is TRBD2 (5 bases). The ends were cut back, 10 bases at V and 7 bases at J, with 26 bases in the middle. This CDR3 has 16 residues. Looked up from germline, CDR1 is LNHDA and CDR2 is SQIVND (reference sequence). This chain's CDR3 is CATIDNPGEGRNEQFF. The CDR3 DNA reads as TGTGCCACTATAGATAACCCCGGCGAGGGTAGAAATGAGCAGTTCTTC.